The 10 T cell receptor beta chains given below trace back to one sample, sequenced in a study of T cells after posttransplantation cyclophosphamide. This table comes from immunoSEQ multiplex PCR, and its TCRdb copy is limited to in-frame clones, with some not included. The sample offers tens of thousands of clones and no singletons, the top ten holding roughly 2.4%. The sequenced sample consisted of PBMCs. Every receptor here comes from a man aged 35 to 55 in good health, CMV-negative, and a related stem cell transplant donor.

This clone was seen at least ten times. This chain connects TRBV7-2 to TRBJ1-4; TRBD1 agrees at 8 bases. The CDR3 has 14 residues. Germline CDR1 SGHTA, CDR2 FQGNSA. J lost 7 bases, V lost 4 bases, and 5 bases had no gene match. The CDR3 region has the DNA TGTGCCAGCAGCTCTCAGGGGGCCGGTGAAAAACTGTTTTTT. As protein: CASSSQGAGEKLFF.

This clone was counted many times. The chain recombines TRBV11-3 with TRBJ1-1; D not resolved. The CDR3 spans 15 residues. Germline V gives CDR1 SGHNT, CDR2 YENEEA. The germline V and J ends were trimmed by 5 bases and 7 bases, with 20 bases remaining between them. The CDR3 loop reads CASSPGDVRTIEAFF. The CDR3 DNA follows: TGTGCCAGCAGCCCCGGTGACGTTCGGACTATTGAAGCTTTCTTT.

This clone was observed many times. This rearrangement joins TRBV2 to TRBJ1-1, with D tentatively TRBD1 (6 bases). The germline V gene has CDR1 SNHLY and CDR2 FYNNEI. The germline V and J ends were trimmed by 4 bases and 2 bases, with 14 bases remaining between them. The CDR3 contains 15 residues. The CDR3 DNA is TGTGCCAGCAGTGTGTCGTTCAGGGGAAACACTGAAGCTTTCTTT. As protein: CASSVSFRGNTEAFF.

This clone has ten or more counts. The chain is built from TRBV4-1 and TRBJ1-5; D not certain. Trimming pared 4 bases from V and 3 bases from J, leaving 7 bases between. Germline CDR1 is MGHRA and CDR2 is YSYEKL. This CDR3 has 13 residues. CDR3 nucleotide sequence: TGCGCCAGCAGCCGAGGGCCCAATCAGCCCCAGCATTTT. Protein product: CASSRGPNQPQHF.

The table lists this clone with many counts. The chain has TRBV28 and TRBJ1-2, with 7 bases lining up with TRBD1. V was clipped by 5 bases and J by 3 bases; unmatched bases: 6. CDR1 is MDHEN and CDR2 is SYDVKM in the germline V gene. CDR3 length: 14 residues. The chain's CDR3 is CASSDPQGYYGYTF. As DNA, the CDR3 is TGTGCCAGCAGTGATCCACAGGGGTACTATGGCTACACCTTC.

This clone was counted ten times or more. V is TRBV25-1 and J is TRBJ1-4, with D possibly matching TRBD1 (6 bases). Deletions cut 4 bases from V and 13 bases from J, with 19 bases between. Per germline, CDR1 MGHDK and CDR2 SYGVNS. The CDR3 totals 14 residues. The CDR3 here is CASSARQDPPSLFF. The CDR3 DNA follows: TGTGCCAGCAGTGCTAGACAGGACCCCCCGTCACTGTTTTTT.

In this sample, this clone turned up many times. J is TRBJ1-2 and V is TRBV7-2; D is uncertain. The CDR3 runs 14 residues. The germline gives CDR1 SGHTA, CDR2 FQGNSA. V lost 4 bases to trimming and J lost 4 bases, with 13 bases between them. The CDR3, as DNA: TGTGCCAGCAGCTCTCTTGAGGCGCGCTATGGCTACACCTTC. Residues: CASSSLEARYGYTF. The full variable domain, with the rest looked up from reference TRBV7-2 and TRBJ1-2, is GAGVSQSPSNKVTEKGKDVELRCDPISGHTALYWYRQSLGQGLEFLIYFQGNSAPDKSGLPSDRFSAERTGGSVSTLTIQRTQQEDSAVYLCASSSLEARYGYTFGSGTRLTVV.

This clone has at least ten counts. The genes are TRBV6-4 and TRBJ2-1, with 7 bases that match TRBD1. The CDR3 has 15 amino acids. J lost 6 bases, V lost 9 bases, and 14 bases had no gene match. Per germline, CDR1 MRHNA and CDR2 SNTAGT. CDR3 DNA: TGTGCCAGATTGCTCCGGGACAGAGATCGCAATGAGCAGTTCTTC. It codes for CARLLRDRDRNEQFF.

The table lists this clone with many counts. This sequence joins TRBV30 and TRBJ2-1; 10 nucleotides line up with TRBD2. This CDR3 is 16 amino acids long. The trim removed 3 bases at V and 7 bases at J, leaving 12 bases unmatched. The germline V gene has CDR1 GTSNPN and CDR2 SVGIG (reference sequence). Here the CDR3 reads CAWSGLAGAEGNEQFF. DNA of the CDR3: TGTGCCTGGAGCGGGCTAGCGGGAGCGGAAGGGAATGAGCAGTTCTTC. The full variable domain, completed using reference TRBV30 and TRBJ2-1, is SQTIHQWPATLVQPVGSPLSLECTVEGTSNPNLYWYRQAAGRGLQLLFYSVGIGQISSEVPQNLSASRPQDRQFILSSKKLLLSDSGFYLCAWSGLAGAEGNEQFFGPGTRLTVL.

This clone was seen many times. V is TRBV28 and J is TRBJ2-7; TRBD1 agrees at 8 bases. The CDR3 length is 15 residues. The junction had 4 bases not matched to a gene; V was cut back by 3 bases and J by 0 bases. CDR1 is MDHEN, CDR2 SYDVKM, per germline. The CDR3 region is CASSLTGVRSYEQYF. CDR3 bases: TGTGCCAGCAGTTTGACAGGGGTGCGCTCCTACGAGCAGTACTTC.